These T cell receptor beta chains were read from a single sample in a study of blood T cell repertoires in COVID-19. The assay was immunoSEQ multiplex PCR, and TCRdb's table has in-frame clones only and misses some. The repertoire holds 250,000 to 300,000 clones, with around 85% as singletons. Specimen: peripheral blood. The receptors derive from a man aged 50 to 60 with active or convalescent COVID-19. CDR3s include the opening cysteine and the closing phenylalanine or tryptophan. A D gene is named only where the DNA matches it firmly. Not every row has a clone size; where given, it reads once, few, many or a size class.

DNA: TGTGCCAGTAGTATAATGACAGGGGTGGGGGCCAACGTCCTGACTTTC; CDR3: CASSIMTGVGANVLTF; size: -; V: TRBV19; J: TRBJ2-6; D: TRBD1
DNA: TGCGCCAGCAGCCTTAGCGGTAGCTCCTACGAGCAGTACTTC; CDR3: CASSLSGSSYEQYF; size: -; V: TRBV5-1; J: TRBJ2-7; D: -
DNA: TGTGCCAGTAGTAGATCGACAGGGGCAAGCTCTGGAAACACCATATATTTT; CDR3: CASSRSTGASSGNTIYF; size: -; V: TRBV19; J: TRBJ1-3; D: TRBD1
DNA: TGTGCCAGCAGCTTTTCGGATACGCAGTATTTT; CDR3: CASSFSDTQYF; size: few; V: TRBV7-9; J: TRBJ2-3; D: -
DNA: TGTGCCAGCAGCAGACGACTGGTAGCCCAAAATGAAAAACTGTTTTTT; CDR3: CASSRRLVAQNEKLFF; size: -; V: TRBV21-1; J: TRBJ1-4; D: -
DNA: TGCGCCAGCAGCACAAGTGACAGAGGCGGCTACACCTTC; CDR3: CASSTSDRGGYTF; size: -; V: TRBV5-1; J: TRBJ1-2; D: -
DNA: TGTGCCAGCTGTGGGACAGGAACGTACGAGCAGTACTTC; CDR3: CASCGTGTYEQYF; size: -; V: TRBV19; J: TRBJ2-7; D: TRBD1
DNA: TGCGCCAGCAGCTTTGGACAGGGGCGGTACGAGGGTGAAAAACTGTTTTTT; CDR3: CASSFGQGRYEGEKLFF; size: -; V: TRBV5-1; J: TRBJ1-4; D: TRBD1
DNA: TGCGCCAGCAGCCCCGGGGGAGGGGAAGAGACCCAGTACTTC; CDR3: CASSPGGGEETQYF; size: -; V: TRBV5-1; J: TRBJ2-5; D: TRBD2
DNA: TGCGCCAGCAGTTTAAGTAGACAGGTACAAAATGAGCAGTTCTTC; CDR3: CASSLSRQVQNEQFF; size: -; V: TRBV27; J: TRBJ2-1; D: -
DNA: TGCGCCAGCAGCTCGACAGGGGAGAGAAGAGATACGCAGTATTTT; CDR3: CASSSTGERRDTQYF; size: -; V: TRBV5-1; J: TRBJ2-3; D: TRBD1
DNA: TGTGCCACCAGTGAGGCCCGGGGGGGGTTAAATGAGCAGTTCTTC; CDR3: CATSEARGGLNEQFF; size: -; V: TRBV24-1; J: TRBJ2-1; D: TRBD2
DNA: TGTGCCAGCAGCCAAGATAAGGGGGCGTCTAACTATGGCTACACCTTC; CDR3: CASSQDKGASNYGYTF; size: -; V: TRBV14; J: TRBJ1-2; D: TRBD1
DNA: TGTGCCATCAGTGATCCACTAGCGGGCGGTGGGGAGCTGTTTTTT; CDR3: CAISDPLAGGGELFF; size: -; V: TRBV10-3; J: TRBJ2-2; D: TRBD2
DNA: TGTGCCAGCAGCGTTGGACTAGCGGGAGGGCCGAATGAGCAGTTCTTC; CDR3: CASSVGLAGGPNEQFF; size: -; V: TRBV28; J: TRBJ2-1; D: TRBD2
DNA: TGTGCCAGCAGAGGGGGACAGCATTACAATGAGCAGTTCTTC; CDR3: CASRGGQHYNEQFF; size: -; V: TRBV7-9; J: TRBJ2-1; D: TRBD1
DNA: TGTGCCAGCAGGGTGAGGGGGCAGAATGAAAAACTGTTTTTT; CDR3: CASRVRGQNEKLFF; size: -; V: TRBV6-5; J: TRBJ1-4; D: TRBD1
DNA: TGTGCCAGCAGCTTAGGGGAGGGTCAGCCCCAGCATTTT; CDR3: CASSLGEGQPQHF; size: -; V: TRBV5-5; J: TRBJ1-5; D: -
DNA: TGTGCCAGTACCCCGCTGGGGACAGGGCTGACCAATGAGCAGTTCTTC; CDR3: CASTPLGTGLTNEQFF; size: -; V: TRBV19; J: TRBJ2-1; D: TRBD1
DNA: TGTGCCAGCAGCTTCCGACTAGCCCCCTACGAGCAGTACTTC; CDR3: CASSFRLAPYEQYF; size: few; V: TRBV7-2; J: TRBJ2-7; D: TRBD2
DNA: TGTGCCAGCAGTTACTCGAATCGGGGTTCCTACGAGCAGTACTTC; CDR3: CASSYSNRGSYEQYF; size: -; V: TRBV6-5; J: TRBJ2-7; D: -
DNA: TGTGCCAGCAGCCGGGACTCGGGTCACGATACGCAGTATTTT; CDR3: CASSRDSGHDTQYF; size: -; V: TRBV11-1; J: TRBJ2-3; D: -
DNA: TGCGCCAGCAGCTCGGGACTAGCGGGAGGGTGGGGCGACACAGATACGCAGTATTTT; CDR3: CASSSGLAGGWGDTDTQYF; size: -; V: TRBV5-1; J: TRBJ2-3; D: TRBD2
DNA: TGTGCCAGCAGTTTATGGGGCTCCAATCAGCCCCAGCATTTT; CDR3: CASSLWGSNQPQHF; size: few; V: TRBV28; J: TRBJ1-5; D: -
DNA: TGTGCCAGCAGAAGAACAGGGGGCGGGAATCAGCCCCAGCATTTT; CDR3: CASRRTGGGNQPQHF; size: few; V: TRBV28; J: TRBJ1-5; D: TRBD1
DNA: TGCAGTGCCTCAGGGTACACTGAAGCTTTCTTT; CDR3: CSASGYTEAFF; size: -; V: TRBV20-1; J: TRBJ1-1; D: -
DNA: TGTGCCAGCAGCTTAGACGCGGGGGTCACCTACGAGCAGTACTTC; CDR3: CASSLDAGVTYEQYF; size: -; V: TRBV7-2; J: TRBJ2-7; D: TRBD2
DNA: TGTGCCAGCGGACAGCACTCTGGAAACACCATATATTTT; CDR3: CASGQHSGNTIYF; size: -; V: TRBV6-6; J: TRBJ1-3; D: -